The T cell receptor beta chain described here comes from a study of cytomegalovirus exposure and HLA in healthy donors. Study as a whole: The 120 validation repertoires used the same platform as the 650 to 850 first-cohort repertoires (as reported by a later analysis). Study-wide findings and caveats: Cytomegalovirus-associated status was assigned to approximately 160 TCR beta chains. Specific recognition of CMV antigens was confirmed in vitro for three chains (all CMV-associated).

Note on this clone: Its antigen is not known.

Only in-frame clones appear in the TCRdb table, and some are missing; sequencing was by immunoSEQ multiplex PCR. The repertoire has roughly 200,000 clones, about 89% of them found once; the top ten carry roughly 6.6%. The donors were in the roughly 110-subject validation cohort, distinct from the approximately 700-subject first cohort. The TCR comes from a man aged 30 to 39 in good health and CMV-seropositive. The sample comprised PBMCs.

CDR3 sequence reads: CSVSDTQYF. Written as DNA, the CDR3 is TGCAGCGTTTCGGACACCCAGTACTTC. The genes are TRBV29-1 and TRBJ2-5; D unclear. Germline V gene lookup returns CDR1 SQVTM and CDR2 ANQGSEA. Trimming removed 5 bases from V and 8 bases from J, with 6 bases in between. This CDR3 is 9 amino acids long.